The clone carrying this T cell receptor beta chain has more than one count but fewer than ten. This record comes from a study of blood T cell repertoires in COVID-19. The data were produced by immunoSEQ multiplex PCR, yet TCRdb's version contains in-frame clones alone and is incomplete. The repertoire consists of fewer than 90,000 clones, with roughly 90% occurring once and the leading ten covering more than 14%. Germline CDR1 is ENHRY and CDR2 is SYGVKD. After removal of 9 bases from V and 10 bases from J, the junction contained 9 bases not matched to a gene. The CDR3 has 14 residues. Sequencing was performed on peripheral blood. The gene calls are TRBV10-3 and TRBJ1-6; 10 positions match TRBD1. This receptor was taken from a male donor with acute or convalescent COVID-19. This chain's CDR3 is CAMSRGQGESPLHF. DNA of the CDR3: TGTGCCATGAGTCGCGGACAGGGGGAATCACCCCTCCACTTT.